Reported below is one T cell receptor (beta chain). What it binds is unknown. Germline values: CDR1 SEHNR, CDR2 FQNEAQ (reference sequence). V was trimmed by 4 bases and J by 3 bases, leaving 10 bases between them. The CDR3 totals 13 residues. Primers: 60 Vbeta forward and 13 Jbeta reverse. The assay was immunoSEQ multiplex PCR, and TCRdb's table has in-frame clones only and misses some. The sample includes roughly 110,000 clones, 60% to 80% of them seen just once. This specimen belongs to a study of cytomegalovirus exposure and HLA in healthy donors. Study observations and caveats: When the data were analyzed later, several of the most significant clusters appeared to be linked to common viral pathogens. In a later analysis, TCR beta V- and J-gene trimming showed a link to a missense DCLRE1C variant. Analyses of presence and absence presupposed an approximately uniform sequencing depth across donors. The authors later found TCR association rates varying by HLA locus, with DRB1 most and HLA-C fewest.

Sample: PBMCs. This TCR was recovered from a female donor in good health and CMV-seronegative. This chain joins TRBV7-9 and TRBJ2-7; a possible D gene is TRBD1 (5 bases). CDR3 sequence: CASSSGKVYEQYF. The CDR3 bases are TGTGCCAGCAGCTCAGGGAAGGTCTACGAGCAGTACTTC.